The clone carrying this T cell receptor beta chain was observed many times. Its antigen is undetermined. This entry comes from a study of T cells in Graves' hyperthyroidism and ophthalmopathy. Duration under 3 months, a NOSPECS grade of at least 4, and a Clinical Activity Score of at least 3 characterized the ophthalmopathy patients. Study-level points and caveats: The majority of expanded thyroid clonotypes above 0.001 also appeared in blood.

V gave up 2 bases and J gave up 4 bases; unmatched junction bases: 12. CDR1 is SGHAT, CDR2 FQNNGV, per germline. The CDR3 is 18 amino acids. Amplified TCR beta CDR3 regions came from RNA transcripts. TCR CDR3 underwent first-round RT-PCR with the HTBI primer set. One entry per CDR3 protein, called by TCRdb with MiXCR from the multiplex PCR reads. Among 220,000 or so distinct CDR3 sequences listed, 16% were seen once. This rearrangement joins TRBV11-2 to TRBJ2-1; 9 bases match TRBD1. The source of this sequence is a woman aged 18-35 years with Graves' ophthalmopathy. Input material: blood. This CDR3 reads CASSLPAGQGRRYNEQFF. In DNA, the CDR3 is TGTGCCAGCAGCTTACCTGCAGGACAGGGGAGGAGGTACAATGAGCAGTTCTTC.